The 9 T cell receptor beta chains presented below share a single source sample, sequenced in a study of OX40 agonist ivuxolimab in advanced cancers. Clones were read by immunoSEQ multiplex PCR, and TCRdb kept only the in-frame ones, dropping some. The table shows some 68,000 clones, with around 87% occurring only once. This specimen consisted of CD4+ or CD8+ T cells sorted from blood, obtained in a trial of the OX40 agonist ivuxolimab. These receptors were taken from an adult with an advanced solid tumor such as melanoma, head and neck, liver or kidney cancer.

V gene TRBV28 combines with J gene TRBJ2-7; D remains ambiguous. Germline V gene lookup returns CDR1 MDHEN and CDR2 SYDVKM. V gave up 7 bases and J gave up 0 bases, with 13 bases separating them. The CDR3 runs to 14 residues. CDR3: CASNTGSHSYEQYF. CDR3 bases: TGTGCCAGCAATACCGGGTCCCACTCCTACGAGCAGTACTTC.

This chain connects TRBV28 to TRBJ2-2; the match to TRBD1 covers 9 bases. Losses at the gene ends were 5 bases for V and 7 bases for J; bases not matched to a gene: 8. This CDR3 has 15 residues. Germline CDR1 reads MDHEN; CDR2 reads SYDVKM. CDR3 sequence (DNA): TGTGCCAGCAGTACGACAGGGGGGACCGACGGGGAGCTGTTTTTT. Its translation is CASSTTGGTDGELFF.

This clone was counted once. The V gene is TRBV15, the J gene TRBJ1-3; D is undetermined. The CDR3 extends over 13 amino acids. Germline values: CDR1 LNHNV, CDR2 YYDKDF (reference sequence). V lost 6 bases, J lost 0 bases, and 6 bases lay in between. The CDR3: CATRESSGNTIYF. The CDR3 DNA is TGTGCCACCAGGGAAAGCTCTGGAAACACCATATATTTT. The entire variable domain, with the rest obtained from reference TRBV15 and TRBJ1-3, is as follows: DAMVIQNPRYQVTQFGKPVTLSCSQTLNHNVMYWYQQKSSQAPKLLFHYYDKDFNNEADTPDNFQSRRPNTSFCFLDIRSPGLGDTAMYLCATRESSGNTIYFGEGSWLTVV.

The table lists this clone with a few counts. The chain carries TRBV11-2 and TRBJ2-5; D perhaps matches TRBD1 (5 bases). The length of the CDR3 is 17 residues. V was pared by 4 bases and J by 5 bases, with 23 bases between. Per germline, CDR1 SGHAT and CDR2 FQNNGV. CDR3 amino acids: CASSSPLMTDLGETQYF. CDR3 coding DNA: TGTGCCAGCAGCTCGCCATTGATGACAGACCTAGGGGAGACCCAGTACTTC.

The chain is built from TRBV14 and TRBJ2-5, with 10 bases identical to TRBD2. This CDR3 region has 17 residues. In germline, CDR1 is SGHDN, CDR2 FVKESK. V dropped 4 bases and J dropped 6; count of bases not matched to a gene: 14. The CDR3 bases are TGTGCCAGCAGCCCCCGCGGGGCTAGCGGGAGCCCAAAGACCCAGTACTTC. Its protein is CASSPRGASGSPKTQYF.

CDR3 residues: CASSLARPAYEQFF. In DNA, the CDR3 is TGTGCCAGCAGCTTAGCTAGGCCGGCGTATGAGCAGTTCTTC. This chain connects TRBV11-3 to TRBJ2-1, with unresolved D. V lost 1 base and J 8 bases, leaving 12 bases between the germline ends. This CDR3 has 14 residues. Germline V gene sequence: CDR1 SGHNT, CDR2 YENEEA.

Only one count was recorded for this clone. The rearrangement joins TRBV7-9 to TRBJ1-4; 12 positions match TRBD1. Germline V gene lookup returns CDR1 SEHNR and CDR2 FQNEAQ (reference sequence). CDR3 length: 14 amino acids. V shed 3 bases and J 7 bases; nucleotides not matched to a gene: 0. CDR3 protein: CASSLGQGAEKLFF. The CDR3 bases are TGTGCCAGCAGCTTGGGACAGGGGGCTGAAAAACTGTTTTTT.

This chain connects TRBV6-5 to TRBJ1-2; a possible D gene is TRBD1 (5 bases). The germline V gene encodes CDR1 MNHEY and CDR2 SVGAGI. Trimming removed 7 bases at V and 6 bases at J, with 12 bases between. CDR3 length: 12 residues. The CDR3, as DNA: TGTGCCAGCACCACGGGGGGGGATGGCTACACCTTC. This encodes CASTTGGDGYTF.

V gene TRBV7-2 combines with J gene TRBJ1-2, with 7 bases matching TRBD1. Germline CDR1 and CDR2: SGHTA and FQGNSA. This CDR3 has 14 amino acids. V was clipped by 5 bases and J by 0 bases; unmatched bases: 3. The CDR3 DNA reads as TGTGCCAGCAGCACAGGGGTATCTAACTATGGCTACACCTTC. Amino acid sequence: CASSTGVSNYGYTF. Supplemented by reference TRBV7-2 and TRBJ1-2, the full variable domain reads GAGVSQSPSNKVTEKGKDVELRCDPISGHTALYWYRQSLGQGLEFLIYFQGNSAPDKSGLPSDRFSAERTGGSVSTLTIQRTQQEDSAVYLCASSTGVSNYGYTFGSGTRLTVV.